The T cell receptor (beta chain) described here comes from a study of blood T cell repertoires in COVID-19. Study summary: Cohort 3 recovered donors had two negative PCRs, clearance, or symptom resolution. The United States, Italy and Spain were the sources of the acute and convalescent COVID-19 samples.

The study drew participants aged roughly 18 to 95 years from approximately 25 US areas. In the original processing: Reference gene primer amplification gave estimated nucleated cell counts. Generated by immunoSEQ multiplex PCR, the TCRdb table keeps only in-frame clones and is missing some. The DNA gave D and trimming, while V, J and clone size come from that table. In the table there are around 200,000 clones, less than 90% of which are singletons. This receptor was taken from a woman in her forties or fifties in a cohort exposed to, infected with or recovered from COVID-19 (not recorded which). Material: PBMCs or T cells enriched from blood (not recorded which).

CDR3 in amino acids: CASLPTGANSNQPQHF. CDR3 nucleotides: TGTGCCAGTCTACCGACAGGGGCGAATAGCAATCAGCCCCAGCATTTT. This chain joins TRBV19 and TRBJ1-5; 8 nucleotides match TRBD1. Germline-derived CDR1 and CDR2 are LNHDA and SQIVND (reference sequence). V gave up 8 bases and J gave up 0 bases; unmatched junction bases: 9. The CDR3 is made up of 16 amino acids.